One and the same sample provided the 9 T cell receptor beta chains below, sequenced in a study of T cells after posttransplantation cyclophosphamide. Method: immunoSEQ multiplex PCR; TCRdb's copy keeps in-frame clones and lacks some. Of 30,000 or so clones listed, 85% to 90% are singletons. Sequencing input: PBMCs. The source is a woman between 40 and 50 years old with a blood cancer, CMV-positive, and with a related stem cell donor.

The CDR3 region has the DNA TGTGCCAGCAGCCTGTTTCGGGTGAACACTGAAGCTTTCTTT. Its protein is CASSLFRVNTEAFF. The chain links TRBV7-2 to TRBJ1-1; D is undetermined. Per germline, CDR1 SGHTA and CDR2 FQGNSA. The CDR3 totals 14 residues. V lost 5 bases to trimming and J lost 0 bases, with 10 bases between them.

The chain combines TRBV27 with TRBJ1-2; possible D gene TRBD1, 6 bases. CDR3 length equals 15 residues. Germline V CDR1 and CDR2: MNHEY, SMNVEV (reference sequence). Trimming cost V 4 bases and J 1 base, with 13 bases left between them. CDR3 region: CASSWDIRNNYGYTF. For the CDR3, the DNA is TGTGCCAGCAGTTGGGACATCAGGAATAACTATGGCTACACCTTC.

The chain has TRBV5-1 and TRBJ2-1; 9 bases are a match to TRBD2. V dropped 4 bases and J dropped 1; count of bases not matched to a gene: 15. CDR1 is SGHRS and CDR2 is YFSETQ in the germline V gene. This CDR3 is built from 19 residues. CDR3 DNA sequence: TGCGCCAGCAGCCCTAGCGGGGTCCTCACCCGATCTTCCTACAATGAGCAGTTCTTC. Amino acids: CASSPSGVLTRSSYNEQFF.

J is TRBJ1-2 and V is TRBV19, with D uncertain. V was cut by 5 bases and J by 1 base, with 8 bases left in between. The CDR3 is 13 amino acids. In germline, CDR1 is LNHDA, CDR2 SQIVND (reference sequence). Here the CDR3 reads CASSEGVNYGYTF. The DNA of the CDR3 is TGTGCCAGTAGTGAGGGTGTTAACTATGGCTACACCTTC.

V and J are TRBV5-1 and TRBJ1-2, with no clear D. Germline CDR1 reads SGHRS; CDR2 reads YFSETQ. V was trimmed by 4 bases and J by 7 bases, leaving 14 bases between them. This CDR3 comprises 13 residues. The CDR3 loop reads CASSPGGPGGYTF. CDR3 bases: TGCGCCAGCAGCCCGGGTGGCCCTGGTGGCTACACCTTC.

V usage is TRBV9 and J usage is TRBJ2-7; 9 bases line up with TRBD1. Per the germline V gene, CDR1 is SGDLS and CDR2 is YYNGEE. The junction had 3 bases not matched to a gene; V was cut back by 2 bases and J by 0 bases. The CDR3 runs 15 residues. The DNA of the CDR3 is TGTGCCAGCAGCGTCGGGACAGGGATCTCCTACGAGCAGTACTTC. It translates to CASSVGTGISYEQYF. Based on the CDR3 plus reference TRBV9 and TRBJ2-7, the full variable domain is DSGVTQTPKHLITATGQRVTLRCSPRSGDLSVYWYQQSLDQGLQFLIQYYNGEERAKGNILERFSAQQFPDLHSELNLSSLELGDSALYFCASSVGTGISYEQYFGPGTRLTVT.

The chain has TRBV5-1 and TRBJ2-7; D might be TRBD1 (5 bases). Trimming cost V 0 bases and J 0 bases, with 7 bases left between them. Germline CDR1 and CDR2: SGHRS and YFSETQ. The CDR3 length is 14 residues. The CDR3 loop reads CASSLEGYSYEQYF. The CDR3 nucleotides read TGCGCCAGCAGCTTGGAGGGGTACTCCTACGAGCAGTACTTC.

The chain couples TRBV11-2 to TRBJ2-7; 7 nucleotides align to TRBD1. The length of the CDR3 is 15 residues. Germline CDR1 is SGHAT and CDR2 is FQNNGV. The V and J ends lost 5 bases and 2 bases, in that order; junction bases with no gene match: 9. CDR3 DNA sequence: TGTGCCAGCAGCAGTAGACAGGGTCTTCCCTACGAGCAGTACTTC. Amino acid sequence: CASSSRQGLPYEQYF.

The chain uses TRBV4-1 and TRBJ2-1, with 11 positions matching TRBD2. The trim removed 1 base at V and 7 bases at J, leaving 9 bases unmatched. Germline V CDR1 and CDR2: MGHRA, YSYEKL. The CDR3 runs 17 residues. The CDR3 loop reads CASSQGALLAGGNEQFF. DNA for the CDR3: TGCGCCAGCAGCCAAGGAGCGTTGCTAGCGGGGGGTAATGAGCAGTTCTTC.